The rows below give T cell receptor beta chains drawn from one sample of a study of beta chain features in type 1 diabetes. Method: immunoSEQ multiplex PCR; TCRdb's copy keeps in-frame clones and lacks some. The sample contains 120,000 to 150,000 clones, 6.9% of which appear only once. Specimen: central memory CD4+ T cells from blood. All receptors come from a woman aged 25 to 39 in good health. The CDR3 runs from the conserved cysteine through the conserved F or W. The D gene is left open where the match is weak. Clone size is not always given. Where it is, it says once, few, many or a class for expanded clones.

clone_size	v_call	d_call	j_call	cdr3_aa	cdr3_nt
many	TRBV7-2	.	TRBJ1-5	CASSPTGLQPQHF	TGTGCCAGCAGCCCCACAGGGTTGCAGCCCCAGCATTTT
.	TRBV7-9	TRBD2	TRBJ2-7	CASSKYSGAAYEQYF	TGTGCCAGCAGCAAGTATAGCGGGGCTGCCTACGAGCAGTACTTC
few	TRBV9	.	TRBJ1-5	CASSVEGEGNQPQHF	TGTGCCAGCAGCGTAGAGGGGGAAGGCAATCAGCCCCAGCATTTT
few	TRBV30	TRBD1	TRBJ2-2	CAWKTGTANTGELFF	TGTGCCTGGAAGACCGGGACAGCGAACACCGGGGAGCTGTTTTTT
.	TRBV7-4	.	TRBJ2-6	CASSSQSRANVLTF	TGTGCCAGCAGCTCACAAAGTCGGGCCAACGTCCTGACTTTC
many	TRBV10-3	.	TRBJ2-3	CAISGQGTDTQYF	TGTGCCATCAGTGGGCAGGGTACAGATACGCAGTATTTT
.	TRBV5-1	TRBD1	TRBJ2-3	CASRQGASTDTQYF	TGCGCCAGCAGACAGGGGGCGAGCACAGATACGCAGTATTTT
.	TRBV7-2	TRBD2	TRBJ2-2	CASSSGLAGVNTGELFF	TGTGCCAGCAGCTCGGGACTAGCGGGCGTCAACACCGGGGAGCTGTTTTTT
.	TRBV30	.	TRBJ1-1	CARNLGGNTEAFF	TGTGCCCGGAACCTGGGGGGGAACACTGAAGCTTTCTTT
.	TRBV5-4	TRBD2	TRBJ2-7	CASSPSTSGLTYEQYF	TGTGCCAGCAGCCCCTCGACTAGCGGGCTTACCTACGAGCAGTACTTC
.	TRBV5-4	.	TRBJ2-7	CASSRTSGYEQYF	TGCGCCAGCAGCCGGACATCGGGCTACGAGCAGTACTTC
.	TRBV4-2	TRBD1	TRBJ2-3	CASSLGQGTDTQYF	TGTGCCAGCAGCCTAGGACAGGGCACAGATACGCAGTATTTT
.	TRBV5-1	.	TRBJ1-2	CASSFTLGENYGYTF	TGCGCCAGCAGCTTTACCCTCGGAGAGAACTATGGCTACACCTTC
few	TRBV6-1	TRBD1	TRBJ1-2	CASAGTGTTYGYTF	TGTGCCAGCGCCGGGACAGGGACAACCTATGGCTACACCTTC
many	TRBV29-1	.	TRBJ1-1	CSAEGPGVTEAFF	TGCAGCGCCGAGGGGCCAGGGGTTACTGAAGCTTTCTTT
few	TRBV2	TRBD1	TRBJ2-6	CASSAGQGPFSGANVLTF	TGTGCCAGCAGCGCCGGACAGGGCCCCTTCTCTGGGGCCAACGTCCTGACTTTC
few	TRBV5-6	.	TRBJ2-7	CASRGATHEQYF	TGTGCCAGCAGAGGGGCTACCCACGAGCAGTACTTC